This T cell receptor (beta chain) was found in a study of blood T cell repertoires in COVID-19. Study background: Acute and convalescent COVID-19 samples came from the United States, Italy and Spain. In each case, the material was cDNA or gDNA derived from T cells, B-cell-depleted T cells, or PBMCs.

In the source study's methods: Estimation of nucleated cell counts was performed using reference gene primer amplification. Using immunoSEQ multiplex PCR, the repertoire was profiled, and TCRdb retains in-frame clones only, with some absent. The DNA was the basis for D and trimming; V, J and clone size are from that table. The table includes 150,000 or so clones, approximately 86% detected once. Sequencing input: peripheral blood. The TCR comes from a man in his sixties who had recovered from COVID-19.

The CDR3 spells CASSSEGQVAEAFF. The CDR3 DNA is TGTGCCAGCAGTTCAGAAGGACAGGTCGCTGAAGCTTTCTTT. The J gene is TRBJ1-1, the V gene TRBV6-6; TRBD1 matches at 7 bases. This CDR3 spans 14 amino acids. Trimming cost V 4 bases and J 6 bases; bases outside gene matches: 8. CDR1 is MNHNY, CDR2 SVGAGI, per germline (reference sequence).